A single T cell receptor (beta chain) is shown here with its context. Its antigen is as yet unknown. Produced via immunoSEQ multiplex PCR; TCRdb's table is partial and in-frame only. Of hundreds of thousands of clones listed, more than 70% are singletons. The data were obtained in a study of Ad26.COV2.S vaccination and SARS-CoV-2 variants. Treatment meaning: around 19 received Ad26.COV2.S at low or high dose, single or two shots; about 5 received placebo; per-sample allocation not given. On day 63 after the first injection, vaccine and placebo recipients gave samples. In Boston, an adult donor aged 18-55 years took part. Points from the study as a whole: Vaccinees displayed broader spike-specific TCR repertoires than placebo recipients.

This receptor was taken from a person between 18 and 59 years old who received the Ad26.COV2.S COVID-19 vaccine or a placebo. The sample here was peripheral blood, taken in a trial of Ad26.COV2.S vaccine versus placebo.

CDR3 loop: CASSQDPVGGSGRETQYF. As DNA, the CDR3 is TGTGCCAGCAGCCAAGATCCGGTCGGAGGTAGCGGGAGAGAGACCCAGTACTTC. V gene TRBV4-2 combines with J gene TRBJ2-5, with 9 bases that match TRBD2. Germline CDR1 is LGHNA and CDR2 is YNFKEQ. Losses at the gene ends were 0 bases for V and 4 bases for J; bases not matched to a gene: 12. This CDR3 region has 18 residues.